The 15 T cell receptor beta chains listed next were all sequenced from one sample in a study of T cell responses to AZD1222 COVID-19 vaccine. Assay: immunoSEQ multiplex PCR; the TCRdb copy retains only in-frame clones and omits some. The sample has some 130,000 clones; roughly 93% are singletons. The source was peripheral blood, collected 28 days after the second AZD1222 dose. These receptors all stem from an adult who received the AZD1222 COVID-19 vaccine.

This clone was seen more than once but under ten times. V gene TRBV5-1 combines with J gene TRBJ1-3, with D perhaps matching TRBD1 (5 bases). Trimming removed 0 bases at V and 8 bases at J, with 15 bases between. CDR1 is SGHRS, CDR2 YFSETQ, per germline. CDR3 length: 15 amino acids. The CDR3 is CASSLGGTGGDTIYF. The CDR3 nucleotides read TGCGCCAGCAGCTTGGGGGGGACTGGCGGTGACACCATATATTTT.

DNA of the CDR3: TGTGCCAGCAGCCGTGGACAGGGGGCTTTGGGCACTGAAGCTTTCTTT. Its translation is CASSRGQGALGTEAFF. The chain is built from TRBV7-6 and TRBJ1-1; 11 bases are a match to TRBD1. V dropped 5 bases and J dropped 4; count of bases not matched to a gene: 9. CDR1 is SGHVS and CDR2 is FNYEAQ in the germline V gene. The CDR3 is made up of 16 amino acids.

This clone has more than one count but fewer than ten. The chain links TRBV4-2 to TRBJ2-3; tentative D call: TRBD2 (6 bases). The V end was cut by 0 bases, the J end by 8 bases, with 12 bases between. In germline, CDR1 is LGHNA, CDR2 YNFKEQ. The CDR3 is 14 amino acids. CDR3 coding DNA: TGTGCCAGCAGCCAAGAAACGGGGGATGGTACGCAGTATTTT. This codes for CASSQETGDGTQYF.

The chain has TRBV15 and TRBJ2-7; the D call may be TRBD1 or TRBD2 (5 bases each). Germline V CDR1 and CDR2: LNHNV, YYDKDF (reference sequence). This CDR3 has 14 amino acids. The germline V and J ends were trimmed by 3 bases and 2 bases, with 11 bases remaining between them. CDR3 coding DNA: TGTGCCACCAGCAGGGGGGACCGAGCCTACGAGCAGTACTTC. This gives the protein CATSRGDRAYEQYF.

The rearrangement uses TRBV10-1 and TRBJ1-1; D possibly corresponds to TRBD1 (6 bases). The CDR3 has 15 amino acids. V was cut by 0 bases and J by 4 bases, with 12 bases left in between. The V gene's germline CDR1 is WNHNN and CDR2 SYGVQD (reference sequence). The CDR3 region is CASSESTGGFTEAFF. In DNA form, the CDR3 reads TGCGCCAGCAGTGAGTCGACGGGGGGCTTCACTGAAGCTTTCTTT.

The chain links TRBV9 to TRBJ1-1; D gene unclear. Germline V gene data show CDR1 as SGDLS and CDR2 as YYNGEE. The CDR3 totals 14 residues. V lost 0 bases and J 1 base, leaving 7 bases between the germline ends. The CDR3 region has the DNA TGTGCCAGCAGCGTAGGGCAGAGGAACACTGAAGCTTTCTTT. As protein: CASSVGQRNTEAFF.

J is TRBJ1-4 and V is TRBV27, with D possibly matching TRBD1 (6 bases). CDR3 length: 14 residues. V shed 5 bases and J shed 6 bases, with 13 bases lying between them. In germline, CDR1 is MNHEY, CDR2 SMNVEV (reference sequence). Written as DNA, the CDR3 is TGTGCCAGCAGTGGAGACAGGCCATATGAAAAACTGTTTTTT. It codes for CASSGDRPYEKLFF.

The chain links TRBV18 to TRBJ1-2; 9 bases match TRBD1. Germline assignment: CDR1 KGHSH and CDR2 LQKENI. The CDR3 is 17 residues long. V was clipped by 3 bases and J by 3 bases; unmatched bases: 11. The CDR3 protein is CASSPLDRGTIDYGYTF. The CDR3 bases are TGTGCCAGCTCACCGCTGGACAGGGGAACAATCGACTATGGCTACACCTTC.

The CDR3 sequence is CASSQATPSYGYTF. Written as DNA, the CDR3 is TGTGCCAGCAGCCAAGCGACGCCCAGCTATGGCTACACCTTC. This chain uses TRBV14 with TRBJ1-2; no clear D gene. Germline V gene data show CDR1 as SGHDN and CDR2 as FVKESK. Trimming stripped 1 base from V and 4 bases from J, with 10 bases between. The CDR3 covers 14 residues.

CDR3 bases: TGTGCCAGCAGCCCGAGGGAACGGTTAGTAGATACGCAGTATTTT. It encodes CASSPRERLVDTQYF. The rearrangement links TRBV7-9 to TRBJ2-3; perhaps TRBD2 as D (5 bases). Trimming took 5 bases from V and 5 from J, leaving 17 bases between them. The CDR3 contains 15 residues. CDR1 is SEHNR and CDR2 is FQNEAQ in the germline V gene (reference sequence).

The CDR3, as DNA: TGTGCCAGTAGTTTCACACTAGCGGGGCTCTACAATGAGCAGTTCTTC. Translation gives CASSFTLAGLYNEQFF. The chain joins TRBV19 to TRBJ2-1, with 10 bases lining up with TRBD2. Germline V gene data show CDR1 as LNHDA and CDR2 as SQIVND (reference sequence). The CDR3 consists of 16 residues. Trimming took 5 bases from V and 3 from J; bases not matched to a gene: 7.

V is TRBV19 and J is TRBJ1-4; 8 nucleotides agree with TRBD1. CDR3 length: 17 amino acids. Germline lookup yields CDR1 LNHDA and CDR2 SQIVND (reference sequence). J gave up 0 bases and V 7 bases, and 10 bases lay outside the gene matches. The CDR3 region is CASTSGTGSSTNEKLFF. The DNA for the CDR3 is TGTGCCAGTACCTCCGGGACAGGCTCATCAACTAATGAAAAACTGTTTTTT.

The chain links TRBV27 to TRBJ1-5; TRBD1 is a possible D gene (6 bases). V was shortened by 5 bases and J by 4 bases, with 12 bases between the two germline ends. The CDR3 spans 14 residues. Germline values: CDR1 MNHEY, CDR2 SMNVEV (reference sequence). Here the CDR3 DNA reads TGTGCCAGCAGTAAACAGCAGGGGAATCAGCCCCAGCATTTT. Protein sequence: CASSKQQGNQPQHF.

CDR3 region: CASGTERYTF. The DNA of the CDR3 is TGTGCTAGTGGGACAGAACGCTACACCTTC. V and J are TRBV12-5 and TRBJ1-2; D may be TRBD1 (5 bases). Germline lookup yields CDR1 LGHNT and CDR2 FRNRAP. This CDR3 is 10 amino acids long. Trimming took 6 bases from V and 9 from J, leaving 8 bases between them.

J is TRBJ1-2 and V is TRBV6-5; D is unresolved. Trimming shortened V by 8 bases and J by 0 bases, and 10 bases separated the two germline ends. The CDR3 is made up of 13 amino acids. Germline CDR1 MNHEY, CDR2 SVGAGI. The CDR3 is CASFPGANYGYTF. DNA of the CDR3: TGTGCCAGCTTCCCAGGCGCTAACTATGGCTACACCTTC.